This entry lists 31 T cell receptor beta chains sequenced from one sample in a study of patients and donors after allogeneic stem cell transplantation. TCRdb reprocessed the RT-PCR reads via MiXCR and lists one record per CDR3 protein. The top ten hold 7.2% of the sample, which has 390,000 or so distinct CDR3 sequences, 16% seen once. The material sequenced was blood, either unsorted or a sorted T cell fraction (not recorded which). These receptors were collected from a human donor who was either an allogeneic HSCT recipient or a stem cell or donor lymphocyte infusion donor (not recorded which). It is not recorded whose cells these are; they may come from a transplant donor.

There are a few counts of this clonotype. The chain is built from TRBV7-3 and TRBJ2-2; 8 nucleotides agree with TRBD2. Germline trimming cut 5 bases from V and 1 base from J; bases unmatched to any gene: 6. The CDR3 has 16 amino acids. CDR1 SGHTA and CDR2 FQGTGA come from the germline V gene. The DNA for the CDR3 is TGTGCCAGCAGCCCCCTGGGACTAGGGAACACCGGGGAGCTGTTTTTT. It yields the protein CASSPLGLGNTGELFF.

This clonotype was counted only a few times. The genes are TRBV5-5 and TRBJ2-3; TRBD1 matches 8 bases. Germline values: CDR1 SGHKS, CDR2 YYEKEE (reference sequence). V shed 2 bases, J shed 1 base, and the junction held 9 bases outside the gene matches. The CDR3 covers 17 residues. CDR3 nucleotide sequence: TGTGCCAGCAGCTTAATGTTCAACAGGGGGGGCACAGATACGCAGTATTTT. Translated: CASSLMFNRGGTDTQYF.

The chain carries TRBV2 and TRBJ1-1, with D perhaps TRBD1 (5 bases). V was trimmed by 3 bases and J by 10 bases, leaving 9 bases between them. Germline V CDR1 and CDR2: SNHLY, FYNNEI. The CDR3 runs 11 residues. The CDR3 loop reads CASSEPGGAFF. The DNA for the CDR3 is TGTGCCAGCAGTGAGCCGGGGGGAGCTTTCTTT.

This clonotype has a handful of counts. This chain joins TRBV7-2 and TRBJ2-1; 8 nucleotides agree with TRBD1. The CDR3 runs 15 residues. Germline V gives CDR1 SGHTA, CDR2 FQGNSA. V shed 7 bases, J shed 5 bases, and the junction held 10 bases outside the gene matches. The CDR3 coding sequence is TGTGCCAGCACTAGGTACGGACAGGGTAACAATGAGCAGTTCTTC. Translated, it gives CASTRYGQGNNEQFF.

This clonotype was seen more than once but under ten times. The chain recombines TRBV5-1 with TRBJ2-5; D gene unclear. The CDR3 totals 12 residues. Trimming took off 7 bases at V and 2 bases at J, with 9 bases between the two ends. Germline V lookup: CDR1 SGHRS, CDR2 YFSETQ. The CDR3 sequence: CASPAGQETQYF. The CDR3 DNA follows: TGCGCCAGCCCCGCCGGACAAGAGACCCAGTACTTC.

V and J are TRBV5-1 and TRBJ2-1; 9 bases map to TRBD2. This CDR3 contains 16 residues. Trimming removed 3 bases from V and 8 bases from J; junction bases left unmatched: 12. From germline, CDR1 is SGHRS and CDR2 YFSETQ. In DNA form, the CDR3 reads TGCGCCAGCAGCTGGGGACTAGCTATGAGTATTGATGAGCAGTTCTTC. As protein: CASSWGLAMSIDEQFF. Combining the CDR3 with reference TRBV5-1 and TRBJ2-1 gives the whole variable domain KAGVTQTPRYLIKTRGQQVTLSCSPISGHRSVSWYQQTPGQGLQFLFEYFSETQRNKGNFPGRFSGRQFSNSRSEMNVSTLELGDSALYLCASSWGLAMSIDEQFFGPGTRLTVL.

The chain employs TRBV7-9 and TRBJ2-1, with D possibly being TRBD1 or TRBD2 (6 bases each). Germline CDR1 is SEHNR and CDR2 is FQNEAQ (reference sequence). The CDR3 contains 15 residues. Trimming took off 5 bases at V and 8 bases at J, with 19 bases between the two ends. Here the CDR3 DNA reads TGTGCCAGCAGCCTATGGGGGCGGGGAGACGATGAGCAGTTCTTC. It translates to CASSLWGRGDDEQFF.

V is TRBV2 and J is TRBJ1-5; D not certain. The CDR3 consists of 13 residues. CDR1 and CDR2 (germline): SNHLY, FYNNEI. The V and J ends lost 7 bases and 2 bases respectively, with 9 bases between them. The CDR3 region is CASTYRGNQPQHF. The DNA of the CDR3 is TGTGCCAGCACATATCGAGGCAATCAGCCCCAGCATTTT.

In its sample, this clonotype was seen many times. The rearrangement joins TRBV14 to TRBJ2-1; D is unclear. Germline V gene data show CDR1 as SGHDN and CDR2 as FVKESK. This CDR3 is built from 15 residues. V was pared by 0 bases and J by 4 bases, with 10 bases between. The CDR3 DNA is TGTGCCAGCAGCCAAGAAACGGGCCAGTACAATGAGCAGTTCTTC. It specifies CASSQETGQYNEQFF.

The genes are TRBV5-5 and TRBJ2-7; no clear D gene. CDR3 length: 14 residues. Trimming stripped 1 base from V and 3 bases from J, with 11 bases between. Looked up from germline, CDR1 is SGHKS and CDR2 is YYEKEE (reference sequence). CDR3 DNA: TGTGCCAGCAGCTTGTCTGACTCAAGCTACGAGCAGTACTTC. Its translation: CASSLSDSSYEQYF.

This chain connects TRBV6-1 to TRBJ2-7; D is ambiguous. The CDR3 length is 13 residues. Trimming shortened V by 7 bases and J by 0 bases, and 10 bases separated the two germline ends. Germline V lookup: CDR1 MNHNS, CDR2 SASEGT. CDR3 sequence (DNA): TGTGCCAGCAACAGAGACTTCTCCTACGAGCAGTACTTC. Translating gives CASNRDFSYEQYF.

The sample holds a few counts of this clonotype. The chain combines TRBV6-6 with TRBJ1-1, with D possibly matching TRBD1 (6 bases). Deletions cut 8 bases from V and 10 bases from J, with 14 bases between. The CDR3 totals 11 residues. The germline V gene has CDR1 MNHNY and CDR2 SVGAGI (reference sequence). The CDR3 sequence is CASLLGGRAFF. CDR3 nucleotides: TGTGCCAGCCTTTTAGGGGGGCGAGCTTTCTTT.

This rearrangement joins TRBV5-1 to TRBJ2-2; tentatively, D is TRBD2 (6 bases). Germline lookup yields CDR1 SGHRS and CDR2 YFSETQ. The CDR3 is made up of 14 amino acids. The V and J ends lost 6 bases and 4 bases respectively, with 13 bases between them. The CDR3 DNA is TGCGCCAGCAAGGAAGGAGGGGCCACCGGGGAGCTGTTTTTT. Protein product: CASKEGGATGELFF.

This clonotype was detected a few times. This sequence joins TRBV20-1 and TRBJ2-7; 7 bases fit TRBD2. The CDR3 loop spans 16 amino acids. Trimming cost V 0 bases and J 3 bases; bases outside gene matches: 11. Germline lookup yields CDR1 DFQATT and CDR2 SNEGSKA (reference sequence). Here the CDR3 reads CSARDPAREGGYEQYF. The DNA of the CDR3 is TGCAGTGCTAGAGATCCTGCGAGGGAGGGTGGCTACGAGCAGTACTTC.

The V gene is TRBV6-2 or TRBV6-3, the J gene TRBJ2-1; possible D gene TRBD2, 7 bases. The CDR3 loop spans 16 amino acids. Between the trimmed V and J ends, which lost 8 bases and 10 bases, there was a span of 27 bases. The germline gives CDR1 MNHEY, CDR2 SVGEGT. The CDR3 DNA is TGTGCCAGCCCTCCGACCCTGGGGGGGCCCTTTCAAGAGCAGTTCTTC. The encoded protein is CASPPTLGGPFQEQFF.

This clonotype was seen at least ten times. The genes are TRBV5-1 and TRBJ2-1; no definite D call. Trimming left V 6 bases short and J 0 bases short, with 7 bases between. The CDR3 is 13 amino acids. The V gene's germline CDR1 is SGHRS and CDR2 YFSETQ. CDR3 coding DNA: TGCGCCAGCACCTTAGGCTCCTACAATGAGCAGTTCTTC. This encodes CASTLGSYNEQFF.

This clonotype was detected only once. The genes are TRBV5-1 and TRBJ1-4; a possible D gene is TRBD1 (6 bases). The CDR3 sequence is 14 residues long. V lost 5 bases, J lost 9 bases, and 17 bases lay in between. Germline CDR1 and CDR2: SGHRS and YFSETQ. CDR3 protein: CASSLTGGTKKLFF. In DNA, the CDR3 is TGCGCCAGCAGTTTGACGGGGGGCACGAAAAAACTGTTTTTT.

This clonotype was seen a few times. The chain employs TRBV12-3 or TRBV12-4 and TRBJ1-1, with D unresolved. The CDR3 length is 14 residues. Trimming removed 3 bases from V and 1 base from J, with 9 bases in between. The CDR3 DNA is TGTGCCAGCAGTTTCATGAATGGGAACACTGAAGCTTTCTTT. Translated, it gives CASSFMNGNTEAFF.

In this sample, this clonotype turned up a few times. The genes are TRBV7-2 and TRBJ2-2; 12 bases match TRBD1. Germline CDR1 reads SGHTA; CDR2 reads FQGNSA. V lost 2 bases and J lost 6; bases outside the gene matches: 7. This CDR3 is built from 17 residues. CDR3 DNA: TGTGCCAGCAGCTTAAAGGGGACAGGGGGCTCCCCCGGGGAGCTGTTTTTT. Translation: CASSLKGTGGSPGELFF.

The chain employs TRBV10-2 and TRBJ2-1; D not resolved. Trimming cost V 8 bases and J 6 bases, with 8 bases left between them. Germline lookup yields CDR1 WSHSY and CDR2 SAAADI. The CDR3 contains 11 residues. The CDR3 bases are TGCGCCAGCGCCCTCATCAATGAGCAGTTCTTC. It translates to CASALINEQFF.

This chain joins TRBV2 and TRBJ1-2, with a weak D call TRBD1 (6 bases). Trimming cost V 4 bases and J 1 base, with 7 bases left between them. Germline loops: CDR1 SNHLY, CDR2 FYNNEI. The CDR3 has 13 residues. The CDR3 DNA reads TGTGCCAGCAGTGGGACAGTTAACTATGGCTACACCTTC. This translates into CASSGTVNYGYTF.

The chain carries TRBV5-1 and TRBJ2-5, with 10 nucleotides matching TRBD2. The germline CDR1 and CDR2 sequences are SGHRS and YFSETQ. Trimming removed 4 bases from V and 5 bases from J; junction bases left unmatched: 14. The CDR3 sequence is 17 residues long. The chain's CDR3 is CASSLRTSGTGRETQYF. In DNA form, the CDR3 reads TGCGCCAGCAGCCTTCGGACTAGCGGTACAGGTCGGGAGACCCAGTACTTC.

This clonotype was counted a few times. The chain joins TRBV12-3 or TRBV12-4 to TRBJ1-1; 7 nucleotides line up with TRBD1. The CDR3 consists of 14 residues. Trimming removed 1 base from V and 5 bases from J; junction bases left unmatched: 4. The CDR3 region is CASSLEGAGTEAFF. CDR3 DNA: TGTGCCAGCAGTTTAGAGGGGGCGGGGACTGAAGCTTTCTTT.

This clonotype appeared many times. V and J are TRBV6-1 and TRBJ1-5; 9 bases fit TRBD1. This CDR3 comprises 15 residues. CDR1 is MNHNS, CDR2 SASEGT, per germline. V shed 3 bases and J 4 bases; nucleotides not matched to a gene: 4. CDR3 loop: CASSEGQGMNQPQHF. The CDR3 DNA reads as TGTGCCAGCAGTGAGGGACAGGGAATGAATCAGCCCCAGCATTTT.

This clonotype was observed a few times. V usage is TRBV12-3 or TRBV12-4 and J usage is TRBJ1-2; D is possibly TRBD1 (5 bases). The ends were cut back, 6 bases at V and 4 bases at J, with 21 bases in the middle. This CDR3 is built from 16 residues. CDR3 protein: CASRGDGGGPVYGYTF. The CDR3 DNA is TGTGCCAGCAGGGGGGACGGAGGAGGCCCTGTCTATGGCTACACCTTC.

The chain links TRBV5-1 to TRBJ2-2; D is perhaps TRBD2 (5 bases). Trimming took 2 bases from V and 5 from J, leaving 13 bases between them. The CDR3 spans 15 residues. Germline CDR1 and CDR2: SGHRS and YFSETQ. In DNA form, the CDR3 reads TGCGCCAGCAGCTTAGAGGGCTTTAATACCGGGGAGCTGTTTTTT. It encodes CASSLEGFNTGELFF.

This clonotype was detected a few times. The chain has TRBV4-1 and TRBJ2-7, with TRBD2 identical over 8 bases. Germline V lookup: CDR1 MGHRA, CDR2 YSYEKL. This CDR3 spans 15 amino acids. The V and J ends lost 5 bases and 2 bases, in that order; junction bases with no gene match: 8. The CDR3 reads CASSLSGGFPYEQYF. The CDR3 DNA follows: TGCGCCAGCAGCTTGAGCGGGGGTTTCCCCTACGAGCAGTACTTC.

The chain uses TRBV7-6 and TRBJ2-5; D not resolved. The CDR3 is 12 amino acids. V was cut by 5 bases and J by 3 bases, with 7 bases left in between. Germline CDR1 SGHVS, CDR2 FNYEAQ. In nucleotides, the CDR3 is TGTGCCAGCAGCGCCCTGAAAGAGACCCAGTACTTC. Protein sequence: CASSALKETQYF.

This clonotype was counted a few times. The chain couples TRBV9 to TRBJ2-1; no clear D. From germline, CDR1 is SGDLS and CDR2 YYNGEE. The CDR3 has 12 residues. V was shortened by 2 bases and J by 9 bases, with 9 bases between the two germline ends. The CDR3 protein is CASSVSSGEQFF. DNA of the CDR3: TGTGCCAGCAGCGTGTCGTCTGGTGAGCAGTTCTTC.

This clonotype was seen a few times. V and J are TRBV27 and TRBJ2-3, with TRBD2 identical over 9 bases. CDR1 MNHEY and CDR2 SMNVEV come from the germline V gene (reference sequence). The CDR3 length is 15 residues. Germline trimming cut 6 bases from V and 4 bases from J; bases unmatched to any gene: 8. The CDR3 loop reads CASSRGGRAPDTQYF. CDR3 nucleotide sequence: TGTGCCAGCAGCCGTGGCGGGAGGGCCCCAGATACGCAGTATTTT.

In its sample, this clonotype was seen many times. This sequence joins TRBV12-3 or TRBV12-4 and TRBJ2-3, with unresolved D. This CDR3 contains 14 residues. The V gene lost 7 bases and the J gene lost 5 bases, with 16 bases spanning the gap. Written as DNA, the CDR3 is TGTGCCAGCACCCGACCCCCTACCGGAGATACGCAGTATTTT. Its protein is CASTRPPTGDTQYF.